One sample yielded the 24 T cell receptor beta chains listed below, sequenced in a study of shared clonotypes between healthy human individuals. The method was immunoSEQ multiplex PCR; TCRdb's version includes in-frame clones alone and lacks a portion of them. The data show 2 million to 2.5 million clones, nearly 97% seen once. Sample: naive CD4+ T cells sorted from blood. The subset denotes: CD45RA+ positively selected. Receptor source: a man younger than 35 in good health.

The CDR3 DNA follows: TGTGCCAGCAGTTTAGGGGACAGGAGGTATGGCTACACCTTC. The encoded protein is CASSLGDRRYGYTF. This sequence joins TRBV27 and TRBJ1-2; 8 bases are a match to TRBD1. The CDR3 is made up of 14 amino acids. Trimming cost V 2 bases and J 5 bases; bases outside gene matches: 4. The germline gives CDR1 MNHEY, CDR2 SMNVEV (reference sequence).

The V and J genes are TRBV19 and TRBJ1-3; D unresolved. Germline CDR1 is LNHDA and CDR2 is SQIVND (reference sequence). The CDR3 length is 14 residues. Trimming cost V 4 bases and J 10 bases, with 17 bases left between them. CDR3 nucleotides: TGTGCCAGTAGTAGGGGTGAGACCGTCGGGACCATATATTTT. It yields the protein CASSRGETVGTIYF.

This CDR3 is CASSFSSGTTNEQFF. DNA for the CDR3: TGTGCCAGCAGCTTTAGTAGCGGGACAACCAATGAGCAGTTCTTC. The J gene is TRBJ2-1, the V gene TRBV5-4; 8 nucleotides line up with TRBD2. The V gene's germline CDR1 is SGHNT and CDR2 YYREEE (reference sequence). The CDR3 extends over 15 amino acids. V shed 2 bases and J 6 bases; nucleotides not matched to a gene: 7.

This clone has a single count. The rearrangement uses TRBV7-9 and TRBJ1-3, with D hard to call. Looked up from germline, CDR1 is SEHNR and CDR2 is FQNEAQ (reference sequence). This CDR3 has 16 residues. V dropped 1 base and J dropped 0 bases, with 10 bases sitting between them. CDR3 in amino acids: CASSLVGRSSGNTIYF. CDR3 coding DNA: TGTGCCAGCAGCTTAGTTGGCAGAAGCTCTGGAAACACCATATATTTT.

The chain has TRBV6-1 and TRBJ2-7, with no clear D. This CDR3 is built from 13 residues. CDR1 is MNHNS, CDR2 SASEGT, per germline. The V end was cut by 4 bases, the J end by 7 bases, with 14 bases between. The CDR3 DNA reads as TGTGCCAGCAGTGGTCTCATCTCCGGAGAGCAGTACTTC. It yields the protein CASSGLISGEQYF.

This rearrangement joins TRBV9 to TRBJ1-5; D might be TRBD1 (5 bases). The CDR3 loop spans 15 amino acids. With 4 bases removed from V and 4 bases from J, the gap between germline ends came to 15 bases. Germline-derived CDR1 and CDR2 are SGDLS and YYNGEE. The CDR3: CASSIGGQLNQPQHF. The CDR3 DNA follows: TGTGCCAGCAGCATTGGAGGACAACTAAATCAGCCCCAGCATTTT.

J is TRBJ2-2 and V is TRBV5-1; D might be TRBD2 (5 bases). V lost 4 bases, J lost 0 bases, and 10 bases lay in between. Germline V gene data show CDR1 as SGHRS and CDR2 as YFSETQ. The length of the CDR3 is 15 residues. CDR3 coding DNA: TGCGCCAGCAGCCCGGGAAGCTCGAACACCGGGGAGCTGTTTTTT. Translation gives CASSPGSSNTGELFF.

CDR3 residues: CAISETLAGYNEQFF. The CDR3 DNA is TGTGCCATCAGTGAAACCTTAGCGGGGTACAATGAGCAGTTCTTC. V and J are TRBV10-3 and TRBJ2-1; 8 bases are a match to TRBD2. CDR1 and CDR2 from the germline V gene are ENHRY and SYGVKD. Trimming at V came to 3 bases and at J to 4 bases, leaving 5 bases not matched to a gene. The length of the CDR3 is 15 residues.

The gene calls are TRBV28 and TRBJ1-5; D remains ambiguous. The CDR3 has 15 residues. CDR1 is MDHEN and CDR2 is SYDVKM in the germline V gene. Trimming pared 2 bases from V and 0 bases from J, leaving 8 bases between. The CDR3 sequence is CASSLVQISNQPQHF. CDR3 nucleotide sequence: TGTGCCAGCAGTTTAGTACAGATTAGCAATCAGCCCCAGCATTTT.

The V and J genes are TRBV4-2 and TRBJ1-4, with no clear D. Germline V gene lookup returns CDR1 LGHNA and CDR2 YNFKEQ. Trimming left V 0 bases short and J 5 bases short, with 13 bases between. This CDR3 spans 16 amino acids. CDR3 sequence (DNA): TGTGCCAGCAGCCAAGATTTGGGAGTCAAAAATGAAAAACTGTTTTTT. Protein sequence: CASSQDLGVKNEKLFF.

This clone has just a few counts. The chain has TRBV5-6 and TRBJ2-7; 7 bases match TRBD1. The length of the CDR3 is 15 residues. The V and J ends lost 4 bases and 0 bases, in that order; junction bases with no gene match: 7. Germline loops: CDR1 SGHDT, CDR2 YYEEEE. CDR3 nucleotides: TGTGCCAGCAGCCCCGGGACAGTCAGCTCCTACGAGCAGTACTTC. As protein: CASSPGTVSSYEQYF.

The V gene is TRBV7-2, the J gene TRBJ2-7; 7 nucleotides line up with TRBD1. V lost 5 bases to trimming and J lost 9 bases; unmatched junction nucleotides: 13. The CDR3 is made up of 14 amino acids. The germline V gene encodes CDR1 SGHTA and CDR2 FQGNSA. Here the CDR3 reads CASSRQGPATGQYF. As DNA, the CDR3 is TGTGCCAGCAGCCGACAGGGCCCAGCTACGGGGCAGTACTTC.

The chain combines TRBV27 with TRBJ2-7; D is unresolved. V lost 3 bases and J lost 5, with 14 bases in between. Germline V CDR1 and CDR2: MNHEY, SMNVEV (reference sequence). CDR3 size: 14 residues. CDR3 nucleotides: TGTGCCAGCAGTTTGGAGCGAGTTGGCAACGAGCAGTACTTC. It codes for CASSLERVGNEQYF.

The chain recombines TRBV7-9 with TRBJ2-3, with D possibly being TRBD2 (7 bases). The ends were cut back, 3 bases at V and 0 bases at J, with 13 bases in the middle. This CDR3 contains 16 residues. Germline loops: CDR1 SEHNR, CDR2 FQNEAQ (reference sequence). The CDR3 loop is CASSFKGGGSTDTQYF. For the CDR3, the DNA is TGTGCCAGCAGCTTCAAAGGCGGGGGCAGCACAGATACGCAGTATTTT.

The chain has TRBV7-9 and TRBJ2-7; 7 nucleotides line up with TRBD1. V was clipped by 5 bases and J by 1 base; unmatched bases: 8. Germline CDR1 and CDR2: SEHNR and FQNEAQ (reference sequence). This CDR3 is built from 15 residues. The CDR3 DNA sequence: TGTGCCAGCAGCCATACAGGGGAGATATCCTACGAGCAGTACTTC. It codes for CASSHTGEISYEQYF.

Notes on this clone: One junction end does not reproduce the germline sequence, and a read error may be involved. The rearrangement links TRBV5-6 to TRBJ1-3; D gene unclear. This CDR3 comprises 14 residues. The germline V gene has CDR1 SGHDT and CDR2 YYEEEE. The CDR3 DNA follows: TGTGCCAGCCGCTTTACGAGTGAAGGAAACACCATATATTTT. Translating gives CASRFTSEGNTIYF.

V is TRBV7-2 and J is TRBJ2-6, with D perhaps matching TRBD1 (6 bases). This CDR3 is built from 14 residues. V gave up 4 bases and J gave up 5 bases, with 9 bases separating them. Germline V gives CDR1 SGHTA, CDR2 FQGNSA. Written as DNA, the CDR3 is TGTGCCAGCAGCTCACAGGGTCGGGCCAACGTCCTGACTTTC. Amino acids: CASSSQGRANVLTF.

The chain is built from TRBV4-1 and TRBJ1-6; 7 nucleotides match TRBD1. Germline V lookup: CDR1 MGHRA, CDR2 YSYEKL. The CDR3 consists of 16 residues. The V and J ends lost 1 base and 10 bases, in that order; junction bases with no gene match: 10. CDR3 DNA: TGCGCCAGCAGCCAAGGACGGGGACAGTCGACCTCACCCCTCCACTTT. Its translation: CASSQGRGQSTSPLHF.

This chain links TRBV15 with TRBJ2-7; D may be TRBD2 (7 bases). V was clipped by 0 bases and J by 1 base, with 16 bases between them. The CDR3 totals 17 residues. Germline CDR1 LNHNV, CDR2 YYDKDF (reference sequence). The CDR3 protein is CATSREPPGGRSYEQYF. The CDR3 DNA is TGTGCCACCAGCAGAGAACCCCCGGGGGGCCGGTCCTACGAGCAGTACTTC.

The sample holds one count of this clone. The chain is built from TRBV5-5 and TRBJ2-7; 7 bases are shared with TRBD2. Germline CDR1 SGHKS, CDR2 YYEKEE (reference sequence). The V gene end was trimmed by 4 bases and the J gene end by 4 bases; junction bases not matched to a gene: 14. This CDR3 region has 16 residues. CDR3 sequence reads: CASSQTPASGEYEQYF. CDR3 coding DNA: TGTGCCAGCAGCCAAACCCCGGCTAGCGGAGAATACGAGCAGTACTTC.

The count of this clone is one. In the same sample, other DNA sequences code for this CDR3. The chain links TRBV6-6 to TRBJ1-1, with a possible D match to TRBD1 (5 bases). CDR3 length: 13 residues. Trimming removed 6 bases from V and 2 bases from J, with 10 bases in between. From germline, CDR1 is MNHNY and CDR2 SVGAGI (reference sequence). CDR3 bases: TGTGCCAGCAGCGCTCAGGGAAACACTGAAGCTTTCTTT. Translated, it gives CASSAQGNTEAFF.

The genes are TRBV6-1 and TRBJ2-3; 8 bases line up with TRBD2. This CDR3 has 14 amino acids. J was trimmed by 4 bases and V by 6 bases; bases with no gene match: 6. Germline loops: CDR1 MNHNS, CDR2 SASEGT. In DNA form, the CDR3 reads TGTGCCAGCAGGGGACTAGAATACCCAGATACGCAGTATTTT. As protein: CASRGLEYPDTQYF.

The chain employs TRBV6-4 and TRBJ1-1; perhaps TRBD1 as D (5 bases). The CDR3 is made up of 13 amino acids. The germline V gene has CDR1 MRHNA and CDR2 SNTAGT. V lost 6 bases, J lost 5 bases, and 13 bases lay in between. The CDR3 protein is CASRAQEGTEAFF. The CDR3 coding sequence is TGTGCCAGCAGGGCACAGGAGGGAACTGAAGCTTTCTTT.

Concerning this clone: Distinct nucleotide sequences in the sample also encode this CDR3. V usage is TRBV5-1 and J usage is TRBJ2-7; 8 nucleotides match TRBD2. The CDR3 runs to 14 residues. V shed 1 base, J shed 2 bases, and the junction held 2 bases outside the gene matches. The germline gives CDR1 SGHRS, CDR2 YFSETQ. Here the CDR3 reads CASSLTGGTYEQYF. CDR3 bases: TGCGCCAGCAGCTTGACGGGGGGGACCTACGAGCAGTACTTC.